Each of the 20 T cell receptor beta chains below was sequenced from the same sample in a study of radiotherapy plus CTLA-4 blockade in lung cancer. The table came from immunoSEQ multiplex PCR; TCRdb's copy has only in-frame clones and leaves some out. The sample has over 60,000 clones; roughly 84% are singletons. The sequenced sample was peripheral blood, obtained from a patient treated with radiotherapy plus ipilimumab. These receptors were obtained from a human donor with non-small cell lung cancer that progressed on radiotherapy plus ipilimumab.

DNA of the CDR3: TGTGCCAGCAGCCTAGGACTAACCTACAATGAGCAGTTCTTC. Its protein product is CASSLGLTYNEQFF. V gene TRBV5-6 combines with J gene TRBJ2-1; a weak D match, TRBD2 (6 bases). V dropped 4 bases and J dropped 2 bases, with 10 bases sitting between them. This CDR3 comprises 14 residues. Germline CDR1 is SGHDT and CDR2 is YYEEEE.

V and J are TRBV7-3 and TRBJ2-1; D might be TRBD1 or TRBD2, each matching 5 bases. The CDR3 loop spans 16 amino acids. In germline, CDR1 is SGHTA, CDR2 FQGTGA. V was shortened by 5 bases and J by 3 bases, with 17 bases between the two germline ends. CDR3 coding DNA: TGTGCCAGCAGCCCGGGACCACCGCTCCTCTACAATGAGCAGTTCTTC. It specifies CASSPGPPLLYNEQFF.

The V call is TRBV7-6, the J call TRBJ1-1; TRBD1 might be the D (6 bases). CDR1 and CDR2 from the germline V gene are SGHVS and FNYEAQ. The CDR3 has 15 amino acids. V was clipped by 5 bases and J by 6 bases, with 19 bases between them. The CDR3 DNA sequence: TGTGCCAGCAGCCCCAACGTACAGGGAACCGCTGAAGCTTTCTTT. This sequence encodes CASSPNVQGTAEAFF.

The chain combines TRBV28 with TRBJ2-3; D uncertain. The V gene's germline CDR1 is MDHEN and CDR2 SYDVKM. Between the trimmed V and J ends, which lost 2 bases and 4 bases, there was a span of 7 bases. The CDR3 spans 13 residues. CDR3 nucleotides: TGTGCCAGCAGTTTAGGTTACCCAGATACGCAGTATTTT. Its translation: CASSLGYPDTQYF.

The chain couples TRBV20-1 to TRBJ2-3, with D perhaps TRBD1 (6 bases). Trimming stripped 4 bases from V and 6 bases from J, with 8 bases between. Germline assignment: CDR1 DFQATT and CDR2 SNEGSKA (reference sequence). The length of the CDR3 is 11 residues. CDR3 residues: CSAMRGDTQYF. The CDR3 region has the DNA TGCAGTGCTATGAGGGGGGATACGCAGTATTTT.

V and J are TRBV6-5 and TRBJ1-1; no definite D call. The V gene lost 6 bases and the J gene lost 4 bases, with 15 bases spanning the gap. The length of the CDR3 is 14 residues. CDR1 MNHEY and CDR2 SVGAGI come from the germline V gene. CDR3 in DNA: TGTGCCAGCAGGGCTAGGGAAGTCAGCACTGAAGCTTTCTTT. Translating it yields CASRAREVSTEAFF.

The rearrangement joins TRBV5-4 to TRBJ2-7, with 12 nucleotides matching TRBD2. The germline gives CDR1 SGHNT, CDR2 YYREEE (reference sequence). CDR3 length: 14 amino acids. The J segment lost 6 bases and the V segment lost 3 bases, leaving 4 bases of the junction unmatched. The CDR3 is CASSSLTSGSEQYV. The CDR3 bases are TGTGCCAGCAGCTCACTGACTAGCGGGAGCGAGCAGTACGTC.

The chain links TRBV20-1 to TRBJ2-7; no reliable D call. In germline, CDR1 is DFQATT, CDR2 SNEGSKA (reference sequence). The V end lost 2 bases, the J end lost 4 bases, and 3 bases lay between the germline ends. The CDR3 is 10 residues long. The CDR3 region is CSARSYEQYF. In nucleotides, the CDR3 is TGCAGTGCTAGATCTTACGAGCAGTACTTC.

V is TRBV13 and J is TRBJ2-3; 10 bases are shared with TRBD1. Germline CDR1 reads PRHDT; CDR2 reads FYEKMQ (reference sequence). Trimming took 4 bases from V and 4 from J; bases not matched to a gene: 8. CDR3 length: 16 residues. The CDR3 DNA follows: TGTGCCAGCAGCTCCCTCGGGACAGGGGTGGCAGATACGCAGTATTTT. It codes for CASSSLGTGVADTQYF.

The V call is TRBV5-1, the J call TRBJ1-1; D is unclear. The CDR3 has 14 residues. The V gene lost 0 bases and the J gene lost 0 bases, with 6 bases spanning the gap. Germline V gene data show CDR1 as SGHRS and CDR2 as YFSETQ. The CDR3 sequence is CASSLEQMNTEAFF. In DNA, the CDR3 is TGCGCCAGCAGCTTGGAACAGATGAACACTGAAGCTTTCTTT.

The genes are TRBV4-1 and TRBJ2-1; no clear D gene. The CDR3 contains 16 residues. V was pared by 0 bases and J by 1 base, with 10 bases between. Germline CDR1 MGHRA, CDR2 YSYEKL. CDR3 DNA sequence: TGCGCCAGCAGCCAAGAAGCCGCTATATCCTACAATGAGCAGTTCTTC. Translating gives CASSQEAAISYNEQFF.

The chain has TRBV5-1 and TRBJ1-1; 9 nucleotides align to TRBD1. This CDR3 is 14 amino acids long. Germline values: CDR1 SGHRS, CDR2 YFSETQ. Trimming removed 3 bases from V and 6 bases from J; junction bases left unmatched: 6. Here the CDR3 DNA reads TGCGCCAGCAGCTGGGGGACAGGGTACCCTGAAGCTTTCTTT. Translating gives CASSWGTGYPEAFF.

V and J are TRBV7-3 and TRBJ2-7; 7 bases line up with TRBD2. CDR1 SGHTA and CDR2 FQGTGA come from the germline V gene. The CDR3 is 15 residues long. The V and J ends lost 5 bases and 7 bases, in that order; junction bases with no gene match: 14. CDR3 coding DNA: TGTGCCAGCAGCCCCCCTCGCGGGAGTACCGCTGAGCAGTACGTC. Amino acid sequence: CASSPPRGSTAEQYV.

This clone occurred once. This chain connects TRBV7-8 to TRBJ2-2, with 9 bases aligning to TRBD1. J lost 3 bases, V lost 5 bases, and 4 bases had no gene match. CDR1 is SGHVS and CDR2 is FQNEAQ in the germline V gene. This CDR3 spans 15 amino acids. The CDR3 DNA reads TGTGCCAGCAGCCCGGACAGGGGATACACCGGGGAGCTGTTTTTT. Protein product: CASSPDRGYTGELFF.

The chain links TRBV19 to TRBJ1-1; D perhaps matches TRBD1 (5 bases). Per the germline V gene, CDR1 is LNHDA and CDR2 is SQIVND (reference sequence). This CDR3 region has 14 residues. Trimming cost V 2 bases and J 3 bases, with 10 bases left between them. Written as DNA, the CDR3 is TGTGCCAGTAGTATAAGGGGAGTTCACACTGAAGCTTTCTTT. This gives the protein CASSIRGVHTEAFF. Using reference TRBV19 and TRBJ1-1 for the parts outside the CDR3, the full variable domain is DGGITQSPKYLFRKEGQNVTLSCEQNLNHDAMYWYRQDPGQGLRLIYYSQIVNDFQKGDIAEGYSVSREKKESFPLTVTSAQKNPTAFYLCASSIRGVHTEAFFGQGTRLTVV.

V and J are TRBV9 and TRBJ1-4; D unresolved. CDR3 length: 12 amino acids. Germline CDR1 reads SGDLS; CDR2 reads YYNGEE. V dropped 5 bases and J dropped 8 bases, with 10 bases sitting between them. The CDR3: CASRKGPEKLFF. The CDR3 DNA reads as TGTGCCAGCAGAAAGGGCCCCGAAAAACTGTTTTTT.

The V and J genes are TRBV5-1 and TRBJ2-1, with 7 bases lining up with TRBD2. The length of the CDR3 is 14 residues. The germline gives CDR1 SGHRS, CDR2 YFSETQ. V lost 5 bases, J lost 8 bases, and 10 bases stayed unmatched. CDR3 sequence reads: CASRLNEGRDEQFF. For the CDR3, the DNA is TGCGCCAGCAGATTGAACGAGGGGAGGGATGAGCAGTTCTTC.

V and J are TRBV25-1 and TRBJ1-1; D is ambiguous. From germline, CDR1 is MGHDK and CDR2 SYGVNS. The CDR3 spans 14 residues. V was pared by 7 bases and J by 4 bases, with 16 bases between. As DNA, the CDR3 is TGTGCCAGCACCCTTGGATCCCTGGGCACTGAAGCTTTCTTT. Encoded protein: CASTLGSLGTEAFF.

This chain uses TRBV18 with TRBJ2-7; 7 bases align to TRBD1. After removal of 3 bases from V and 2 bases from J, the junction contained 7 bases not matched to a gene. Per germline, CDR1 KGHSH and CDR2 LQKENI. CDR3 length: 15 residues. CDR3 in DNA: TGTGCCAGCTCACCTCTCGACAGGGCCCCCTACGAGCAGTACTTC. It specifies CASSPLDRAPYEQYF.

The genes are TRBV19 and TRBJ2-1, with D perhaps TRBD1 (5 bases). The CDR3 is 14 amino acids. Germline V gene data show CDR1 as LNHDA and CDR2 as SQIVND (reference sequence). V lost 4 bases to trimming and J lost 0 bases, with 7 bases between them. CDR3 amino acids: CASSTGFSYNEQFF. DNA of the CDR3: TGTGCCAGTAGTACAGGGTTCTCCTACAATGAGCAGTTCTTC. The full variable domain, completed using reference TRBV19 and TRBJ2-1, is DGGITQSPKYLFRKEGQNVTLSCEQNLNHDAMYWYRQDPGQGLRLIYYSQIVNDFQKGDIAEGYSVSREKKESFPLTVTSAQKNPTAFYLCASSTGFSYNEQFFGPGTRLTVL.